These T cell receptor beta chains were read from a single sample in a study of cytomegalovirus exposure and HLA in healthy donors. Sequencing was performed with immunoSEQ multiplex PCR; in TCRdb, only in-frame clones are kept and a portion is missing. The table records over 80,000 clones, 73% of them present only once. Sample: PBMCs. Receptors originate from a man in his forties in good health and CMV-seronegative. The CDR3 runs from the conserved cysteine through the conserved F or W.

V gene	J gene	CDR3 protein
TRBV12-5	TRBJ2-7	CASGLGPGTAYEQYF
TRBV7-2	TRBJ2-5	CASSGSRDKETQYF
TRBV7-6	TRBJ2-7	CASSLDEGRVYEQYF
TRBV7-2	TRBJ1-2	CASSQSREDGYTF
TRBV5-1	TRBJ2-7	CASSSIPHNEQYF
TRBV15	TRBJ2-7	CATSRDLTSGTYEQYF
TRBV4-1	TRBJ2-7	CASSQEGTSYEQYF
TRBV19	TRBJ2-5	CASSILSIGGYKETQYF
TRBV9	TRBJ2-5	CASSVSSGINQETQYF
TRBV2	TRBJ1-5	CASSEDRGGNQPQHF
TRBV30	TRBJ2-3	CACTGSWAWTDTQYF
TRBV11-2	TRBJ2-5	CASGRGETQYF
TRBV11-2	TRBJ2-7	CASSLVVRGPHEQYF
TRBV7-8	TRBJ1-2	CASSLQGRDGYTF
TRBV7-9	TRBJ2-7	CASSSDRDRGREQYF
TRBV6-6	TRBJ1-1	CASRNQGGAGDSAFF
TRBV7-2	TRBJ1-1	CASSLSFLNTEAFF
TRBV7-2	TRBJ2-7	CASSSQVPYEQYF
TRBV5-6	TRBJ2-5	CASSLLDRIHQETQYF
TRBV2	TRBJ1-1	CALGANTEAFF
TRBV5-6	TRBJ2-7	CASSLPGLASEQYF
TRBV6-5	TRBJ2-7	CASSYRGNNYEQYF
TRBV7-2	TRBJ2-2	CASSLWRGGHFGELFF
TRBV7-2	TRBJ1-2	CASSLYLNYGYTF
TRBV4-2	TRBJ2-7	CASSQEPAGAFYEQYF
TRBV5-1	TRBJ1-1	CASSWGGGGGNTEAFF
TRBV4-3	TRBJ2-5	CASSRGQGRAETQYF
TRBV28	TRBJ2-7	CASSLRTGGEQYF
TRBV9	TRBJ2-5	CASNPEGRGGQETQYF
TRBV10-3	TRBJ1-2	CAISGDSYGYTF
TRBV6-5	TRBJ1-6	CASRDRASSPLHF
TRBV7-3	TRBJ2-1	CASSLTRRGKDEQFF
TRBV5-1	TRBJ2-7	CASSITGNEQYF
TRBV6-4	TRBJ1-5	CASSEQGGGNQPQHF
TRBV5-5	TRBJ1-1	CASSLGGQGLPTEAFF
TRBV20-1	TRBJ2-5	CSARGSGEQYF
TRBV4-2	TRBJ2-5	CASSQDLTGVQETQYF
TRBV4-1	TRBJ1-2	CASSPGQGITAGGYTF
TRBV6-7	TRBJ2-3	CASSYLLGLAGGRVQYF
TRBV27	TRBJ1-1	CASRWTGFTEAFF
TRBV27	TRBJ1-1	CASSVRGGYTEAFF
TRBV4-3	TRBJ2-1	CASSQEGGGESSYNEQFF